These T cell receptor beta chains were read from a single sample in a study of T cells in Graves' hyperthyroidism and ophthalmopathy. TCRdb reprocessed the multiplex PCR reads via MiXCR and lists one record per CDR3 protein. The sample contains about 300,000 distinct CDR3 sequences, around 20% of which appear only once. Sequencing used blood. The receptors here all came from a man between 45 and 60 years old with Graves' ophthalmopathy. CDR3s leave out the opening cysteine and the closing phenylalanine or tryptophan. Each record gives: CDR3 length, J gene, V gene, clone size, CDR3 protein. The size entry is marked missing in some rows and otherwise reads once, few, many or a size class.

13 | TRBJ2-7 | TRBV7-9 | - | ASSLMLGSPREQY
13 | TRBJ2-7 | TRBV2 | few | ASSEYGREFQEQY
15 | TRBJ2-3 | TRBV5-1 | many | ASSGGRHLGAVDTQY
11 | TRBJ1-2 | TRBV7-3 | few | ASSPDRDGGYT
13 | TRBJ2-7 | TRBV4-1 | - | ASSQVATDTYEQY
16 | TRBJ1-4 | TRBV15 | few | ATSRVSFSGQGDEKLF
12 | TRBJ2-3 | TRBV7-9 | many | ASSSPIGADTQY
16 | TRBJ2-4 | TRBV6-1 | many | ASSRLAGLTIAKNIQY
12 | TRBJ2-1 | TRBV3-1 | few | ASSFKTGPNEQF
17 | TRBJ2-1 | TRBV12-3/TRBV12-4 | many | ASSRGGTSGRGVYNEQF
13 | TRBJ2-1 | TRBV12-3/TRBV12-4 | few | AGSYRGASYNEQF
13 | TRBJ2-5 | TRBV5-5 | many | ASSLVGQGVETQY
12 | TRBJ2-1 | TRBV12-3/TRBV12-4 | many | ASSYGQGINEQF
8 | TRBJ1-6 | TRBV28 | few | ASGDSPLH
10 | TRBJ2-7 | TRBV6-1 | - | ASRLQVYEQY
14 | TRBJ2-1 | TRBV12-3/TRBV12-4 | - | ASSLDQLAGVSEQF
11 | TRBJ2-7 | TRBV28 | many | ASSSTATYEQY
14 | TRBJ2-1 | TRBV19 | few | ASSSLAGAAYNEQF
12 | TRBJ1-3 | TRBV29-1 | many | SVLPGGRGNTIY
12 | TRBJ1-1 | TRBV7-9 | - | ASTPGAGGTEAF
11 | TRBJ2-3 | TRBV12-3/TRBV12-4 | few | ASRDGITDTQY
17 | TRBJ2-1 | TRBV11-2 | many | ASSLGGGRLAGSYNEQF
12 | TRBJ2-5 | TRBV2 | many | ASKSGLGQETQY
14 | TRBJ2-1 | TRBV28 | few | ASSSPSPLSYNEQF
12 | TRBJ2-3 | TRBV20-1 | - | SAPRASGSDTQY
9 | TRBJ2-7 | TRBV20-1 | many | SARDGAQQY
12 | TRBJ2-2 | TRBV19 | few | ASWTPRGTGELF
13 | TRBJ1-1 | TRBV5-6 | - | ASSLPQGAGSEAF
9 | TRBJ1-5 | TRBV27 | - | ASSFTQPQH
10 | TRBJ2-7 | TRBV2 | - | ASGQGGYEQY
13 | TRBJ2-7 | TRBV4-1 | many | ASSQPRDRLFEQY
10 | TRBJ1-1 | TRBV12-3/TRBV12-4 | many | ASRDPDTEAF
13 | TRBJ2-5 | TRBV6-6 | - | ASSYSARAQETQY
15 | TRBJ2-1 | TRBV15 | - | ATSRDLGLAGGNEQF
12 | TRBJ1-3 | TRBV5-1 | many | ASSLEGSGNTIY
13 | TRBJ2-3 | TRBV19 | - | ASRQAGSSTDTQY
15 | TRBJ2-2 | TRBV5-8 | few | ASSVGLAVPNTGELF
9 | TRBJ2-7 | TRBV7-9 | - | ASSLGQGQY
15 | TRBJ2-7 | TRBV3-1 | few | ASSQGGLAGNRGEQY
11 | TRBJ1-6 | TRBV7-6 | many | ASSHGHGGPLH
14 | TRBJ2-3 | TRBV5-1 | few | ASSTGQGARTDTQY
13 | TRBJ1-5 | TRBV2 | few | ASSESGAGNQPQH
13 | TRBJ2-7 | TRBV6-1 | many | ASTRKPGQGREQY
13 | TRBJ2-5 | TRBV19 | - | ASRPPSGEQETQY
14 | TRBJ2-4 | TRBV28 | many | ASSSPGTSGRGIQY